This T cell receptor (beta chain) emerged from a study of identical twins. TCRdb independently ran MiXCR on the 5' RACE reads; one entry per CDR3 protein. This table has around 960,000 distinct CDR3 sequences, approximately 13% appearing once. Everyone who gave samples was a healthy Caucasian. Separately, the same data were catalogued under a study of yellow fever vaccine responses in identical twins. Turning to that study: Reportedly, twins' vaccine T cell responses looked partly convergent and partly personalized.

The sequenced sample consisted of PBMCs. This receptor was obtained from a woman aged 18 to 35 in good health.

CDR3 DNA: TGTGCCAGCCGTAGGGGTTCGCAGCCCCAGCATTTT. It is translated as CASRRGSQPQHF. This chain links TRBV27 with TRBJ1-5; possibly TRBD1 for D (5 bases). CDR3 length equals 12 residues. With 8 bases removed from V and 7 bases from J, the gap between germline ends came to 12 bases. Germline V CDR1 and CDR2: MNHEY, SMNVEV (reference sequence).